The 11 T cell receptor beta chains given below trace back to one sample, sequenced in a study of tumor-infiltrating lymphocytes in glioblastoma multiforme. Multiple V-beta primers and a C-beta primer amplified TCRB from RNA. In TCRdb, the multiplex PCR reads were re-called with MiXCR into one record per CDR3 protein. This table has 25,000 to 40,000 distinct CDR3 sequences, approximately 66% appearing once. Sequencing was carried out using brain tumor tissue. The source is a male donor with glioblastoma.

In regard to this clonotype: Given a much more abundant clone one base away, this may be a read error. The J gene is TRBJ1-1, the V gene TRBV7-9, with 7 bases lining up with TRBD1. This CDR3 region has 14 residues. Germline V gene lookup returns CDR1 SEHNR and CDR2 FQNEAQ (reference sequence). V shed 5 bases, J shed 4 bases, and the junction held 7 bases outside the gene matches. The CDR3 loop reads CASSLQGVSTEAFF. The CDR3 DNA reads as TGTGCCAGCAGCCTGCAGGGGGTGAGCACTGAAGCTTTCTTT.

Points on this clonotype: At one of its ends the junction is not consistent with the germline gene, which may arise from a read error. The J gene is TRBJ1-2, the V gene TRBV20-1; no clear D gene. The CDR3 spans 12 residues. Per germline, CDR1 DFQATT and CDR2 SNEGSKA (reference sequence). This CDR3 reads CSATRSGYDYTF. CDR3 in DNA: TGCAGTGCTACGAGGTCGGGCTATGACTACACCTTC.

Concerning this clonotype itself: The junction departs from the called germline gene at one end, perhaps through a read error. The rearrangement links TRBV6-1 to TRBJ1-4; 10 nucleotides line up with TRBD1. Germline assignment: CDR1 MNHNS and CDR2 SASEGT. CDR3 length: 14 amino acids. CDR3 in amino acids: CASGETGTGERLFF. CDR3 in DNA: TGTGCCAGCGGTGAAACCGGGACAGGGGAAAGACTGTTTTTT.

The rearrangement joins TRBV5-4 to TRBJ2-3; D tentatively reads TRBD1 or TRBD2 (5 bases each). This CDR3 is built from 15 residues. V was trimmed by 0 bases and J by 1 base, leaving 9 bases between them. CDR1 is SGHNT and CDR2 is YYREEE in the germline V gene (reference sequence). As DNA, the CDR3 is TGTGCCAGCAGCTTGGATAGGGGAGGCACAGATACGCAGTATTTT. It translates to CASSLDRGGTDTQYF.

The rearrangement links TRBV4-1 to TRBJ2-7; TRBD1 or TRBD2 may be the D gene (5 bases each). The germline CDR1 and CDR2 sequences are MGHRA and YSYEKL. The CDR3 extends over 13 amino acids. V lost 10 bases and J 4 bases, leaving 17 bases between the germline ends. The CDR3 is CANSQDWGYEQYF. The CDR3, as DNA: TGCGCCAATAGCCAAGATTGGGGGTACGAGCAGTACTTC.

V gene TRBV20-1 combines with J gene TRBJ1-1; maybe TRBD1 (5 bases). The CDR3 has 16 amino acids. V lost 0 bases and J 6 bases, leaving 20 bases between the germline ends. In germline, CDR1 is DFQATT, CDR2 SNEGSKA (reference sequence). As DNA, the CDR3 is TGCAGTGCTAGAGATGGGGGGGGGGGACTTGGGTCTGAAGCTTTCTTT. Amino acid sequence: CSARDGGGGLGSEAFF.

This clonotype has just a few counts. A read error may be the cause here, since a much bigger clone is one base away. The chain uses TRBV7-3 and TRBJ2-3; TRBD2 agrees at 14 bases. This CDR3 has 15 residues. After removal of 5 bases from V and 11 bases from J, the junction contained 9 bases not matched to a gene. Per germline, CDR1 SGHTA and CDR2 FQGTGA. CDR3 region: CASSLGTSGRGMQYF. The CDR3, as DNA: TGTGCCAGCAGCCTCGGGACTAGCGGGAGAGGTATGCAGTATTTT.

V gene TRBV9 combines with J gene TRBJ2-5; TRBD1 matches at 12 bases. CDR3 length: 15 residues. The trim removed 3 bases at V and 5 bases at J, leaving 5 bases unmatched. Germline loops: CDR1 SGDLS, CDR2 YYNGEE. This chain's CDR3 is CASSGGQGAGETQYF. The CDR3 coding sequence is TGTGCCAGCAGCGGGGGACAGGGGGCAGGGGAGACCCAGTACTTC.

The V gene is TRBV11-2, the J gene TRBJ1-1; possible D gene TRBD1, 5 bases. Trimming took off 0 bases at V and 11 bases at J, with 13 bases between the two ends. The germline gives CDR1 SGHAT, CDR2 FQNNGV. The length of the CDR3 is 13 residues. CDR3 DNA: TGTGCCAGCAGCTTAGAGCGGGGGGGTGAGGCTTTCTTT. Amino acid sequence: CASSLERGGEAFF.

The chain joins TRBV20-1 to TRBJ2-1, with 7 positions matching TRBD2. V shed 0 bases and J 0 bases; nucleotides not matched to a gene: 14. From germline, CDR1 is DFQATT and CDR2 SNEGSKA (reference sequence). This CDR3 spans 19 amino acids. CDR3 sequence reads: CSARDLGSAGTSSYNEQFF. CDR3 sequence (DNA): TGCAGTGCTAGAGATCTCGGGTCAGCGGGAACAAGCTCCTACAATGAGCAGTTCTTC.

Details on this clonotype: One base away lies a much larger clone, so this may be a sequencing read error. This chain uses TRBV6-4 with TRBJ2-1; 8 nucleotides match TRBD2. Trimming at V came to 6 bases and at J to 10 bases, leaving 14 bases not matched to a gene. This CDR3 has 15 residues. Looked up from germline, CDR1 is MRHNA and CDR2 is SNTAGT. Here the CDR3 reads CASSETSARSDEQFF. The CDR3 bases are TGTGCCAGCAGCGAGACTAGCGCGAGAAGTGACGAGCAGTTCTTC.